This entry concerns a single TCR beta chain. Its binding antigen is unknown. No much larger clone is present one base from it, and per-base qualities are unavailable. Separate from the roughly 700-subject first cohort, the validation cohort of roughly 110 subjects was the group to which the donors belonged. Libraries were built with the immunoSEQ multiplex PCR assay. The paper's data handling went like this. A statistical classification framework was developed to diagnose cytomegalovirus status using the catalog of TCR beta chain sequences. Drawn from immuneACCESS, this table holds only the in-frame rearrangements with V and J called that TCRdb kept. Clones are partly lost; checked studies trace under half to an unresolved V gene and leave the rest unexplained. The V and J calls and clone size come from that table; D and trimming were worked out from the DNA. Here the sample has some 180,000 clones; approximately 86% occur a single time. The top ten clonotypes cover roughly 7% of the sample.

The data were obtained in a study of cytomegalovirus exposure and HLA in healthy donors (dated by TCRdb to 2016 to 2017). About the investigation overall: According to a later analysis, the 120 or so validation repertoires were produced on the same platform as the 666 repertoires of the first cohort. The study aimed to test whether cataloging public T cell receptors could reveal signatures of past pathogen exposure. To predict cytomegalovirus infection status, the study combined high-throughput TCR immunosequencing, statistical association of individual TCRs with disease status, and machine learning. In addition to the first cohort of 650 to 800 subjects, a separate validation cohort of approximately 110 different subjects was used. What the work shows at the level of the full study, not this receptor alone: The classifier was reported to diagnose cytomegalovirus status with high specificity and sensitivity in both the original and validation cohorts. In vitro tests confirmed that a few of the cytomegalovirus-associated TCR beta chains recognize cytomegalovirus antigens. While some public TCRs were present in many individuals, most TCR sequences turned up only very rarely across donors. A later analysis found that TCRs clustered in the first cohort also tended to co-occur in the roughly 110 validation repertoires, with more than 90% of cluster scores above 0. A later analysis had no HLA typing for the validation cohort, so co-occurrence there was scored across all 110 or so repertoires. The study listed 150 to 200 TCR beta chains as associated with cytomegalovirus. The authors suggested that the approach could potentially be generalized to other disease states and immunological phenotypes.

V is pared back by 2 bases and J by 7 bases, with 11 bases lying between the germline termini. Including the terminal cysteine and phenylalanine, the CDR3 comprises 14 residues. Only the CDR3 DNA stays, 42 bases, in frame from base 1. CDR1 and CDR2, per the germline V gene, are SGHVS and FNYEAQ. The chain is assembled from TRBV7-6 and TRBJ1-4; confidence is insufficient to name the D gene. The sequencing sample was made of PBMCs. This receptor was taken from a man aged 30-40 years in good health and CMV-seropositive. The sequenced DNA: TGTGCCAGCAGCTTAACTCAGGCCCCTGAAAAACTGTTTTTT. Translated, this gives CASSLTQAPEKLFF.